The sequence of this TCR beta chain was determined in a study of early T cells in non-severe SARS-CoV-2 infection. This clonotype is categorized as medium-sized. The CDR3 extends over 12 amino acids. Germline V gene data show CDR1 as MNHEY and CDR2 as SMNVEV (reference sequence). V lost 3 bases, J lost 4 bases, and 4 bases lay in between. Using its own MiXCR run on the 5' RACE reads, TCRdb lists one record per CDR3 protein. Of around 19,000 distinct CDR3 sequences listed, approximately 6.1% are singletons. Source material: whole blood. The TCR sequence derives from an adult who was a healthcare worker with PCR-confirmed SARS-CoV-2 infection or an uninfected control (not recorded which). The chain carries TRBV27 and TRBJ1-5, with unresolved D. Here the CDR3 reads CASSFWNQPQHF. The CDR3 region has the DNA TGTGCCAGCAGTTTCTGGAATCAGCCCCAGCATTTT.